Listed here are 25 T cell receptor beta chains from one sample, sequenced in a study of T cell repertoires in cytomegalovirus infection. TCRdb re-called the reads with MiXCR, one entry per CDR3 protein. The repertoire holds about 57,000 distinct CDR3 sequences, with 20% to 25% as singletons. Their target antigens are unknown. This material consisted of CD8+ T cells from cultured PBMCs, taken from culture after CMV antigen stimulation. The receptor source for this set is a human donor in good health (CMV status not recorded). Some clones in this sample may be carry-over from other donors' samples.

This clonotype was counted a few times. As DNA, the CDR3 is TGTGCCAGCACCCGGGACACAGGAAACGAGCAGTACTTC. It specifies CASTRDTGNEQYF. This rearrangement joins TRBV6-5 to TRBJ2-7; D may be TRBD1 (6 bases). The germline CDR1 and CDR2 sequences are MNHEY and SVGAGI. The CDR3 loop spans 13 amino acids. The V gene lost 7 bases and the J gene lost 5 bases, with 15 bases spanning the gap.

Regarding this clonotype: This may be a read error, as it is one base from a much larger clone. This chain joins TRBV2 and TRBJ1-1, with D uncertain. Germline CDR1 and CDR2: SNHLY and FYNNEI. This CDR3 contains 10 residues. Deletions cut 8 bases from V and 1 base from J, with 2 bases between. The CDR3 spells CASGNTEAFF. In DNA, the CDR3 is TGTGCCAGCGGGAACACTGAAGCTTTCTTT. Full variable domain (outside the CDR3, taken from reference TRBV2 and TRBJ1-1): EPEVTQTPSHQVTQMGQEVILRCVPISNHLYFYWYRQILGQKVEFLVSFYNNEISEKSEIFDDQFSVERPDGSNFTLKIRSTKLEDSAMYFCASGNTEAFFGQGTRLTVV.

CDR3 in amino acids: CASSARESGADTQYF. CDR3 nucleotide sequence: TGTGCCAGCAGTGCACGGGAAAGTGGGGCAGATACGCAGTATTTT. The V call is TRBV28, the J call TRBJ2-3; TRBD2 might be the D (5 bases). This CDR3 has 15 residues. Germline values: CDR1 MDHEN, CDR2 SYDVKM. The V gene lost 5 bases and the J gene lost 4 bases, with 16 bases spanning the gap.

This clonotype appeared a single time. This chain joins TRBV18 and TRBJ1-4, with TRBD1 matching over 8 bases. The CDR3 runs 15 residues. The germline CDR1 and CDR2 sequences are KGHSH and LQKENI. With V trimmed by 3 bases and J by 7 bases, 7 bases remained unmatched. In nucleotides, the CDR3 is TGTGCCAGCTCACCGCCGACAGGGGAGGCTGAAAAACTGTTTTTT. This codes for CASSPPTGEAEKLFF. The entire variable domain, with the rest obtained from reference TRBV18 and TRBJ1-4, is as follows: NAGVMQNPRHLVRRRGQEARLRCSPMKGHSHVYWYRQLPEEGLKFMVYLQKENIIDESGMPKERFSAEFPKEGPSILRIQQVVRGDSAAYFCASSPPTGEAEKLFFGSGTQLSVL.

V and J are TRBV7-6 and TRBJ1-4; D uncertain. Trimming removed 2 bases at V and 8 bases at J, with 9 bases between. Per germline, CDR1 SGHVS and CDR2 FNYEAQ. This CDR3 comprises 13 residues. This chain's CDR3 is CASSLSEIEKLFF. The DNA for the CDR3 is TGTGCCAGCAGCTTATCGGAGATCGAAAAACTGTTTTTT.

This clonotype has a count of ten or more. In nucleotides, the CDR3 is TGCGCCAGCAGCCAAGGGGATAGGACGGAGAACACTGAAGCTTTCTTT. Its protein is CASSQGDRTENTEAFF. The V gene is TRBV4-3, the J gene TRBJ1-1, with D uncertain. V shed 1 base and J shed 1 base, with 13 bases lying between them. CDR3 length: 16 amino acids. The germline V gene has CDR1 LGHNA and CDR2 YSLEER.

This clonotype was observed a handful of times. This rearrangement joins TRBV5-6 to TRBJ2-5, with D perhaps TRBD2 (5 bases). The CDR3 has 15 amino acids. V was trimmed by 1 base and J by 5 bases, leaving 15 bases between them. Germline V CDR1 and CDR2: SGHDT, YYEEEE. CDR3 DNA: TGTGCCAGCAGCTTGTTGGAGGATCCGGGGGAGACCCAGTACTTC. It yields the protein CASSLLEDPGETQYF.

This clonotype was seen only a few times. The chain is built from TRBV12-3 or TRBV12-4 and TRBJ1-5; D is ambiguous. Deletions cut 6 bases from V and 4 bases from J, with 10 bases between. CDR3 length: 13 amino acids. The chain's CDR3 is CASRPDGNQPQHF. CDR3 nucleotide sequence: TGTGCCAGCAGACCCGACGGAAATCAGCCCCAGCATTTT.

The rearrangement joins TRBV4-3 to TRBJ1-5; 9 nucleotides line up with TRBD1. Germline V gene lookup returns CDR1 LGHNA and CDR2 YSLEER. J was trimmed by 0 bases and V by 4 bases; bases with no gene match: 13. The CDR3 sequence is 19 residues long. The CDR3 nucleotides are TGCGCCAGCAGCCTAAGTCCCGGGACAGGGCAATATAGCAATCAGCCCCAGCATTTT. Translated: CASSLSPGTGQYSNQPQHF.

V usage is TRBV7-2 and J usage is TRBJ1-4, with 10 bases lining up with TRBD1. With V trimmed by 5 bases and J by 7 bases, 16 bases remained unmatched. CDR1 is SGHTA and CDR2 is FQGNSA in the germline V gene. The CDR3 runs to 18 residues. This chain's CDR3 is CASSTPGTGVWLGEKLFF. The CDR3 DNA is TGTGCCAGCAGCACCCCCGGGACAGGGGTTTGGTTGGGTGAAAAACTGTTTTTT.

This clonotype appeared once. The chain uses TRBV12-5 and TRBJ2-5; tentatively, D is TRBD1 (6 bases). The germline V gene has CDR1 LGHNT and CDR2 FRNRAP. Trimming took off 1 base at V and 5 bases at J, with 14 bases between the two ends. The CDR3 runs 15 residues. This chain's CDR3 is CASGLGETGLETQYF. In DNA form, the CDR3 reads TGTGCTAGTGGTTTGGGAGAGACAGGTCTGGAGACCCAGTACTTC.

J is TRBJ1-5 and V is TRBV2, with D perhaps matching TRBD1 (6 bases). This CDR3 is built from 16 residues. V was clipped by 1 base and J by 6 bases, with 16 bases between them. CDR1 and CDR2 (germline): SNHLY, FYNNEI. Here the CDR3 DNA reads TGTGCCAGCAGTGAAGTGCCCCAGGGGTTTGGTCAGCCCCAGCATTTT. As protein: CASSEVPQGFGQPQHF.

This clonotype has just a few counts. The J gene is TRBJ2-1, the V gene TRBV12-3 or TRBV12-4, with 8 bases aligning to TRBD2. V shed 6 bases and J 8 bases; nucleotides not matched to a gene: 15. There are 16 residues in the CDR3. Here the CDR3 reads CASSPQPGGPSHEQFF. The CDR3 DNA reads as TGTGCCAGCAGCCCACAACCGGGGGGGCCTAGTCATGAGCAGTTCTTC.

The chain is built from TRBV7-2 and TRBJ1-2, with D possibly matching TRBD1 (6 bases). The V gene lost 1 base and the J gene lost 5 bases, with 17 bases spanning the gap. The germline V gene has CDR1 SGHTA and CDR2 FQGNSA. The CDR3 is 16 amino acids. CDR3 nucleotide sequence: TGTGCCAGCAGCTTAGATTCCCCTCAGGGGTGGTATGGCTACACCTTC. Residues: CASSLDSPQGWYGYTF.

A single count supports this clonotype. CDR3 protein: CASSYPRDRVLPNTGELFF. CDR3 DNA: TGTGCCAGCAGCTATCCGCGGGACAGGGTGCTCCCAAACACCGGGGAGCTGTTTTTT. The J gene is TRBJ2-2, the V gene TRBV7-9; 9 bases are shared with TRBD1. CDR3 length: 19 residues. J lost 2 bases, V lost 4 bases, and 14 bases had no gene match. Germline assignment: CDR1 SEHNR and CDR2 FQNEAQ (reference sequence).

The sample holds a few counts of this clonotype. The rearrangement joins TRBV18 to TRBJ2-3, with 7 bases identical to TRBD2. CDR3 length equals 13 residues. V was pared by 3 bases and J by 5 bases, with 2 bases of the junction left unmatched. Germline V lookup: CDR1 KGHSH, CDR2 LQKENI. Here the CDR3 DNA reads TGTGCCAGCTCACCGGGACTACTAGATACGCAGTATTTT. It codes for CASSPGLLDTQYF.

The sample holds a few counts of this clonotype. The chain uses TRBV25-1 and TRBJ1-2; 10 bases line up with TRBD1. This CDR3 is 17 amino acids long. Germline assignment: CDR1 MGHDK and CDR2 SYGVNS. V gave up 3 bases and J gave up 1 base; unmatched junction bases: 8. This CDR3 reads CASSDLDRGLSNYGYTF. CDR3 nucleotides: TGTGCCAGCAGTGACCTTGACAGGGGGCTGAGTAACTATGGCTACACCTTC.

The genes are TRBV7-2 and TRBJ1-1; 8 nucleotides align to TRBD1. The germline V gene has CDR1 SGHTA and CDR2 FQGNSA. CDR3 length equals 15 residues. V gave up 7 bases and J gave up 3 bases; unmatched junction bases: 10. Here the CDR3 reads CASKEGRGRYTEAFF. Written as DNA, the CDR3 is TGTGCCAGCAAAGAGGGCAGGGGGCGGTACACTGAAGCTTTCTTT. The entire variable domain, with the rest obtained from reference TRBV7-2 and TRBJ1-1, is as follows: GAGVSQSPSNKVTEKGKDVELRCDPISGHTALYWYRQSLGQGLEFLIYFQGNSAPDKSGLPSDRFSAERTGGSVSTLTIQRTQQEDSAVYLCASKEGRGRYTEAFFGQGTRLTVV.

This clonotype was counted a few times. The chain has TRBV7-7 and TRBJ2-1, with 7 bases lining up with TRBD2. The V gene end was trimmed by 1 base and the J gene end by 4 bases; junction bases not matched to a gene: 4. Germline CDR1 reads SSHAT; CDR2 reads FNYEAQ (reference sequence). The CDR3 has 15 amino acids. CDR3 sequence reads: CASSLGSGKYNEQFF. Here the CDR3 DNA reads TGTGCCAGCAGCTTAGGAAGCGGGAAGTACAATGAGCAGTTCTTC.

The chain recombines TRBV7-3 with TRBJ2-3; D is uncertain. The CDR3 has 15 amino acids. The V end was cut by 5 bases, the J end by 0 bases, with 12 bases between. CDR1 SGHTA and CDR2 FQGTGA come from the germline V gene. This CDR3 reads CASSRMGSSTDTQYF. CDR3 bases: TGTGCCAGCAGCCGGATGGGTAGCAGCACAGATACGCAGTATTTT.

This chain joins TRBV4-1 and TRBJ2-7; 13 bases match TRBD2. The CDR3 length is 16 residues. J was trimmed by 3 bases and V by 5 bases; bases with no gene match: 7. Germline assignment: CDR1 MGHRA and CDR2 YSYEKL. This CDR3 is CASSFRLAGGLYEQYF. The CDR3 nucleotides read TGCGCCAGCAGCTTTAGACTAGCGGGGGGCCTCTACGAGCAGTACTTC.

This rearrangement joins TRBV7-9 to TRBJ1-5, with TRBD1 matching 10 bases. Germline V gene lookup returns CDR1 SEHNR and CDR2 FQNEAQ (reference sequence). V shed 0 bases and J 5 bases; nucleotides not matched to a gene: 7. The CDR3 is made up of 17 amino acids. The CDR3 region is CASSLAMMTGGDQPQHF. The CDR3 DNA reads TGTGCCAGCAGCTTAGCTATGATGACAGGGGGCGATCAGCCCCAGCATTTT.

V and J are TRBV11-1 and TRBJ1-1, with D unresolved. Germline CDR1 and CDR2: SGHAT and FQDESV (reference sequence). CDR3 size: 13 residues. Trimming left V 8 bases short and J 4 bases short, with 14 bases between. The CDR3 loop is CASVRGLGTEAFF. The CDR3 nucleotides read TGTGCCAGCGTCCGCGGGCTGGGCACTGAAGCTTTCTTT. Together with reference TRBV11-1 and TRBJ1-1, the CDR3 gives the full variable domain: EAEVAQSPRYKITEKSQAVAFWCDPISGHATLYWYRQILGQGPELLVQFQDESVVDDSQLPKDRFSAERLKGVDSTLKIQPAELGDSAMYLCASVRGLGTEAFFGQGTRLTVV.

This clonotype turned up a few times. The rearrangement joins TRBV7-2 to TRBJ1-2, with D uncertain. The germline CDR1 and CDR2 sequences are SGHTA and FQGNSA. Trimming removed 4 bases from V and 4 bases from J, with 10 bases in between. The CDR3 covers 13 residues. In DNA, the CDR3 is TGTGCCAGCAGCTCCCCAGGTCCCTATGGCTACACCTTC. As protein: CASSSPGPYGYTF. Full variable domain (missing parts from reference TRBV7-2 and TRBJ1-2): GAGVSQSPSNKVTEKGKDVELRCDPISGHTALYWYRQSLGQGLEFLIYFQGNSAPDKSGLPSDRFSAERTGGSVSTLTIQRTQQEDSAVYLCASSSPGPYGYTFGSGTRLTVV.

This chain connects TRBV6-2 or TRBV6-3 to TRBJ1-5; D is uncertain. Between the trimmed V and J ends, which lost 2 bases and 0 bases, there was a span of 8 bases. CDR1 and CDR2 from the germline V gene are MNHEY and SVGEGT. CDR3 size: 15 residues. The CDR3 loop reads CASSYEGYSNQPQHF. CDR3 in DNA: TGTGCCAGCAGTTACGAAGGGTATAGCAATCAGCCCCAGCATTTT.